These T cell receptor beta chains were read from a single sample in a study of blood T cell repertoires in COVID-19. Libraries were prepared by immunoSEQ multiplex PCR; TCRdb keeps only in-frame clonotypes and omits some of them. The table lists some 43,000 clones, less than 85% of them singletons. The material sequenced was peripheral blood. The receptors derive from a man over 45 with active COVID-19. CDR3s include the opening cysteine and the closing phenylalanine or tryptophan. Each record gives: clone size, V gene, D gene, J gene, CDR3 DNA, CDR3 protein. The D gene is left open where the match is weak. Expanded clones get a size class; other rows say once, few or many, or leave the size out.

clone size: -; V gene: TRBV4-3; D gene: -; J gene: TRBJ1-5; CDR3 DNA: TGCGCCAGCAGCCAAGGACAGAGCAATCAGCCCCAGCATTTT; CDR3 protein: CASSQGQSNQPQHF
clone size: -; V gene: TRBV2; D gene: TRBD1; J gene: TRBJ1-5; CDR3 DNA: TGTGCCAGCAGTGGGGACAGGGGGCTTTATCAGCCCCAGCATTTT; CDR3 protein: CASSGDRGLYQPQHF
clone size: -; V gene: TRBV9; D gene: -; J gene: TRBJ2-3; CDR3 DNA: TGTGCCAGCAGCGTAGGGCTAACGGAGTCCGATACGCAGTATTTT; CDR3 protein: CASSVGLTESDTQYF
clone size: -; V gene: TRBV29-1; D gene: TRBD2; J gene: TRBJ2-1; CDR3 DNA: TGCAGCGTAGCTGGGACTAGCGACACCCTAAGCTCCTACAATGAGCAGTTCTTC; CDR3 protein: CSVAGTSDTLSSYNEQFF
clone size: -; V gene: TRBV6-6; D gene: -; J gene: TRBJ2-1; CDR3 DNA: TGTGCCAGCAGTTACTCGGGGGGTACCTACAATGAGCAGTTCTTC; CDR3 protein: CASSYSGGTYNEQFF
clone size: once; V gene: TRBV5-5; D gene: -; J gene: TRBJ1-5; CDR3 DNA: TGTGCCAGCAGCTTAACAGGGTACCATAGCAATCAGCCCCAGCATTTT; CDR3 protein: CASSLTGYHSNQPQHF
clone size: -; V gene: TRBV7-2; D gene: -; J gene: TRBJ2-7; CDR3 DNA: TGTGCCAGCAGCTTAGGTCCAGGGGATTACGAGCAGTACTTC; CDR3 protein: CASSLGPGDYEQYF
clone size: -; V gene: TRBV10-3; D gene: TRBD2; J gene: TRBJ2-5; CDR3 DNA: TGTGCCATCAGTGACGGACTAGCGGGGAGAGAGACCCAGTACTTC; CDR3 protein: CAISDGLAGRETQYF
clone size: -; V gene: TRBV29-1; D gene: TRBD2; J gene: TRBJ2-7; CDR3 DNA: TGCAGCGTTTTCGGACAGGGACTAGCGGGATCAGGGTCCTACGAGCAGTACTTC; CDR3 protein: CSVFGQGLAGSGSYEQYF
clone size: -; V gene: TRBV7-9; D gene: TRBD1; J gene: TRBJ1-1; CDR3 DNA: TGTGCCAGCAGCTTAGCGTCAGGGGGCGAAGCTTTCTTT; CDR3 protein: CASSLASGGEAFF
clone size: -; V gene: TRBV5-4; D gene: -; J gene: TRBJ2-1; CDR3 DNA: TGTGCCAGCAGCTCCCCCAACCGGAATGAGCAGTTCTTC; CDR3 protein: CASSSPNRNEQFF
clone size: few; V gene: TRBV18; D gene: -; J gene: TRBJ2-1; CDR3 DNA: TGTGCCAGCTCAGTCCGGGACAAATACAATGAGCAGTTCTTC; CDR3 protein: CASSVRDKYNEQFF
clone size: -; V gene: TRBV2; D gene: TRBD1; J gene: TRBJ1-2; CDR3 DNA: TGTGCCAGCACTAACAGGGGTGGCTACACCTTC; CDR3 protein: CASTNRGGYTF
clone size: few; V gene: TRBV14; D gene: -; J gene: TRBJ2-3; CDR3 DNA: TGTGCCAGCAGCCAAGAAACGGGGGTATCAGATACGCAGTATTTT; CDR3 protein: CASSQETGVSDTQYF
clone size: -; V gene: TRBV10-3; D gene: TRBD1; J gene: TRBJ2-1; CDR3 DNA: TGTGCCATCAGTGGGGCTAGGACAGGGGACTACAATGAGCAGTTCTTC; CDR3 protein: CAISGARTGDYNEQFF
clone size: -; V gene: TRBV2; D gene: TRBD1; J gene: TRBJ2-3; CDR3 DNA: TGTGCCAGCAGTAGGGACAGGAGCTACACAGATACGCAGTATTTT; CDR3 protein: CASSRDRSYTDTQYF
clone size: -; V gene: TRBV16; D gene: -; J gene: TRBJ1-6; CDR3 DNA: TGTGCCAGCAGCCAATCGGGGGGCTCCTATAATTCACCCCTCCACTTT; CDR3 protein: CASSQSGGSYNSPLHF
clone size: -; V gene: TRBV6-5; D gene: -; J gene: TRBJ2-2; CDR3 DNA: TGTGCCACTGTACGTCGGGGGACCGGGGAGCTGTTTTTT; CDR3 protein: CATVRRGTGELFF
clone size: -; V gene: TRBV6-1; D gene: TRBD2; J gene: TRBJ2-5; CDR3 DNA: TGTGCCAGCAGGGAACCGGGACTAGCGGCCCAAGAGACCCAGTACTTC; CDR3 protein: CASREPGLAAQETQYF
clone size: -; V gene: TRBV10-3; D gene: TRBD1; J gene: TRBJ1-5; CDR3 DNA: TGTGCCATCAATCAGGGGGCGGGCAATCAGCCCCAGCATTTT; CDR3 protein: CAINQGAGNQPQHF
clone size: -; V gene: TRBV3-1/TRBV3-2; D gene: -; J gene: TRBJ1-5; CDR3 DNA: TGTGCCAGCAGCCAAACAGGAGACAATCAGCCCCAGCATTTT; CDR3 protein: CASSQTGDNQPQHF
clone size: once; V gene: TRBV7-6; D gene: TRBD1; J gene: TRBJ2-1; CDR3 DNA: TGTGCCAGCAGCCAGACAGGGGGCGCTTACAATGAGCAGTTCTTC; CDR3 protein: CASSQTGGAYNEQFF
clone size: -; V gene: TRBV5-1; D gene: -; J gene: TRBJ2-1; CDR3 DNA: TGCGCCAGCAGCTTGGATAACTACAATGAGCAGTTCTTC; CDR3 protein: CASSLDNYNEQFF
clone size: -; V gene: TRBV18; D gene: TRBD2; J gene: TRBJ2-1; CDR3 DNA: TGTGCCAGCTCACCATTGGGGGGGGGCTACAATGAGCAGTTCTTC; CDR3 protein: CASSPLGGGYNEQFF
clone size: -; V gene: TRBV11-2; D gene: -; J gene: TRBJ2-1; CDR3 DNA: TGTGCCAGCAGCTTAGTTTCGGGGTTGGGGTTCTTC; CDR3 protein: CASSLVSGLGFF
clone size: -; V gene: TRBV28; D gene: TRBD1; J gene: TRBJ2-7; CDR3 DNA: TGTGCCAGCCGTTTTCAGGGGGTTATCTACGAGCAGTACTTC; CDR3 protein: CASRFQGVIYEQYF
clone size: -; V gene: TRBV9; D gene: -; J gene: TRBJ2-7; CDR3 DNA: TGTGCCAGCAGCCGCGGGACGGCATCCTACGAGCAGTACTTC; CDR3 protein: CASSRGTASYEQYF
clone size: -; V gene: TRBV9; D gene: -; J gene: TRBJ2-7; CDR3 DNA: TGTGCCAGCAGCGTAGGACAGCCTTTCACTTACGAGCAGTACTTC; CDR3 protein: CASSVGQPFTYEQYF
clone size: -; V gene: TRBV3-1/TRBV3-2; D gene: -; J gene: TRBJ2-1; CDR3 DNA: TGTGCCAGCAGCCAGTTAGAGGCCACTTACGCCTACAATGAGCAGTTCTTC; CDR3 protein: CASSQLEATYAYNEQFF
clone size: -; V gene: TRBV28; D gene: -; J gene: TRBJ2-6; CDR3 DNA: TGTGCCAGCAGTTTATCTCGAGCCCTCTTGCGCGGGGCCAACGTCCTGACTTTC; CDR3 protein: CASSLSRALLRGANVLTF
clone size: -; V gene: TRBV19; D gene: TRBD2; J gene: TRBJ2-1; CDR3 DNA: TGTGCCAGTAGTTTCAGCGGGGGGTACAATGAGCAGTTCTTC; CDR3 protein: CASSFSGGYNEQFF
clone size: -; V gene: TRBV7-9; D gene: -; J gene: TRBJ1-5; CDR3 DNA: TGTGCCAGCAGCGACCAGGGTCATCAGCCCCAGCATTTT; CDR3 protein: CASSDQGHQPQHF
clone size: -; V gene: TRBV4-3; D gene: TRBD1; J gene: TRBJ2-5; CDR3 DNA: TGCGCCAGCAGCCACGTTACAGGGGGAACAGAGACCCAGTACTTC; CDR3 protein: CASSHVTGGTETQYF
clone size: -; V gene: TRBV29-1; D gene: TRBD1; J gene: TRBJ2-2; CDR3 DNA: TGCAGCGTTAACGACAGGGGCGGTACCGGGGAGCTGTTTTTT; CDR3 protein: CSVNDRGGTGELFF
clone size: -; V gene: TRBV6-6; D gene: -; J gene: TRBJ1-5; CDR3 DNA: TGTGCCAGCAGTTGGGGGGAGAATCAGCCCCAGCATTTT; CDR3 protein: CASSWGENQPQHF
clone size: -; V gene: TRBV7-8; D gene: -; J gene: TRBJ2-3; CDR3 DNA: TGTGCCAGCAGCTTAGATCACAGGGCCACAGATACGCAGTATTTT; CDR3 protein: CASSLDHRATDTQYF
clone size: -; V gene: TRBV6-2/TRBV6-3; D gene: -; J gene: TRBJ1-1; CDR3 DNA: TGTGCCAGCAGTTACGTCGACTTGAACACTGAAGCTTTCTTT; CDR3 protein: CASSYVDLNTEAFF
clone size: -; V gene: TRBV10-2; D gene: -; J gene: TRBJ2-1; CDR3 DNA: TGCGCCAGCAGTGAGTACAAGGGGGGGGCCCGTAATGAGCAGTTCTTC; CDR3 protein: CASSEYKGGARNEQFF
clone size: -; V gene: TRBV27; D gene: -; J gene: TRBJ2-1; CDR3 DNA: TGTGCCAGCAATCCAAGCGGGTCAAGGAACAATGAGCAGTTCTTC; CDR3 protein: CASNPSGSRNNEQFF
clone size: -; V gene: TRBV6-5; D gene: TRBD2; J gene: TRBJ2-1; CDR3 DNA: TGTGCCAGCAGCCTCGCGGGACTAGGAGATGAGCAGTTCTTC; CDR3 protein: CASSLAGLGDEQFF
clone size: -; V gene: TRBV27; D gene: -; J gene: TRBJ2-1; CDR3 DNA: TGTGCCAGCAGTTTAACTGCGGGGGCCCTCGGTAATGAGCAGTTCTTC; CDR3 protein: CASSLTAGALGNEQFF
clone size: once; V gene: TRBV27; D gene: -; J gene: TRBJ1-2; CDR3 DNA: TGTGCCAGCAGTAAATTGGGCGCGAACTATGGCTACACCTTC; CDR3 protein: CASSKLGANYGYTF
clone size: -; V gene: TRBV4-2; D gene: TRBD2; J gene: TRBJ2-3; CDR3 DNA: TGTGCCAGCAGCTCAAGGACTAGCGGGGGGACAGATACGCAGTATTTT; CDR3 protein: CASSSRTSGGTDTQYF
clone size: -; V gene: TRBV6-4; D gene: TRBD1; J gene: TRBJ2-5; CDR3 DNA: TGTGCCAGACGGGACAGAGAGTACTTC; CDR3 protein: CARRDREYF